This entry lists 18 T cell receptor beta chains sequenced from one sample in a study of T cell responses to AZD1222 COVID-19 vaccine. TCRdb keeps only in-frame clones here, not all; method: immunoSEQ multiplex PCR. Of around 150,000 clones in the sample, around nine tenths are singletons; the top ten hold around 6%. The sequenced sample was peripheral blood, obtained on day 0 of AZD1222 vaccination. All receptors derive from an adult in good health.

The chain couples TRBV7-2 to TRBJ2-7, with unresolved D. This CDR3 comprises 12 residues. Germline assignment: CDR1 SGHTA and CDR2 FQGNSA. V was trimmed by 5 bases and J by 5 bases, leaving 10 bases between them. The CDR3, as DNA: TGTGCCAGCAGCCCCACGGGTGACGAGCAGTACTTC. The encoded protein is CASSPTGDEQYF.

The genes are TRBV6-5 and TRBJ1-2; D is uncertain. This CDR3 contains 15 residues. V lost 5 bases, J lost 4 bases, and 17 bases lay in between. Germline assignment: CDR1 MNHEY and CDR2 SVGAGI. CDR3 DNA: TGTGCCAGCAGTAGTGTTGGAGTCACATTCTATGGCTACACCTTC. This gives the protein CASSSVGVTFYGYTF.

For the CDR3, the DNA is TGTGCCAGCAGCTTGGGGGAGATGGGGTATGGCTACACCTTC. It translates to CASSLGEMGYGYTF. The genes are TRBV7-8 and TRBJ1-2; perhaps TRBD1 as D (5 bases). Trimming took 3 bases from V and 5 from J, leaving 13 bases between them. The CDR3 loop spans 14 amino acids. Germline CDR1 reads SGHVS; CDR2 reads FQNEAQ.

This chain links TRBV7-9 with TRBJ2-7; 8 bases map to TRBD2. Germline CDR1 is SEHNR and CDR2 is FQNEAQ (reference sequence). Trimming took 5 bases from V and 5 from J; bases not matched to a gene: 8. CDR3 size: 14 residues. The CDR3 spells CASSPPGGIDEQYF. In DNA, the CDR3 is TGTGCCAGCAGCCCTCCGGGAGGGATTGACGAGCAGTACTTC.

The chain couples TRBV19 to TRBJ1-1; tentatively, D is TRBD1 (6 bases). Trimming left V 5 bases short and J 3 bases short, with 10 bases between. Germline-derived CDR1 and CDR2 are LNHDA and SQIVND (reference sequence). There are 13 residues in the CDR3. CDR3 bases: TGTGCCAGTAGTGGAGGGGGTGACACTGAAGCTTTCTTT. It codes for CASSGGGDTEAFF.

The chain is built from TRBV7-9 and TRBJ1-4; 9 nucleotides match TRBD1. V dropped 1 base and J dropped 7; count of bases not matched to a gene: 10. CDR1 and CDR2 (germline): SEHNR, FQNEAQ (reference sequence). The CDR3 covers 17 residues. CDR3 residues: CASSLGGTGGASEKLFF. The CDR3, as DNA: TGTGCCAGCAGCTTAGGTGGAACAGGGGGCGCCTCTGAAAAACTGTTTTTT.

The CDR3 DNA reads as TGTGCCAGCAGTCCCCGGGACGGATCCTATACGCAGTATTTT. Its translation: CASSPRDGSYTQYF. The rearrangement links TRBV6-2 or TRBV6-3 to TRBJ2-3; D is possibly TRBD1 or TRBD2 (5 bases each). V was clipped by 5 bases and J by 7 bases, with 16 bases between them. The CDR3 is made up of 14 amino acids. Per the germline V gene, CDR1 is MNHEY and CDR2 is SVGEGT.

V and J are TRBV11-2 and TRBJ1-1; D gene unclear. CDR1 and CDR2 (germline): SGHAT, FQNNGV. V gave up 3 bases and J gave up 1 base, with 6 bases separating them. The CDR3 is 13 amino acids. The CDR3 region has the DNA TGTGCCAGCAGCTTTAACCAGAACACTGAAGCTTTCTTT. Protein product: CASSFNQNTEAFF.

This CDR3 reads CASSSQLSNTEAFF. The CDR3 DNA sequence: TGTGCCAGCAGTTCCCAACTCAGCAACACTGAAGCTTTCTTT. The chain employs TRBV6-5 and TRBJ1-1; D is unresolved. V was cut by 4 bases and J by 2 bases, with 11 bases left in between. This CDR3 has 14 residues. In germline, CDR1 is MNHEY, CDR2 SVGAGI.

The CDR3 loop is CASSRTTSSGTGSYNEQFF. CDR3 in DNA: TGCGCCAGCAGCCGGACCACGTCATCCGGGACAGGCTCCTACAATGAGCAGTTCTTC. V and J are TRBV4-3 and TRBJ2-1; 8 bases are shared with TRBD1. The CDR3 spans 19 residues. Unmatched junction bases numbered 14, after V lost 4 bases and J lost 0 bases. CDR1 and CDR2 (germline): LGHNA, YSLEER.

The gene calls are TRBV19 and TRBJ1-4; possible D gene TRBD1, 6 bases. The V end lost 0 bases, the J end lost 4 bases, and 12 bases lay between the germline ends. The germline V gene has CDR1 LNHDA and CDR2 SQIVND (reference sequence). The CDR3 sequence is 16 residues long. CDR3 region: CASSIDGAGVNEKLFF. Here the CDR3 DNA reads TGTGCCAGTAGTATAGATGGTGCAGGGGTTAATGAAAAACTGTTTTTT.

In its sample, this clone was seen a few times. The chain couples TRBV5-6 to TRBJ1-4; D ambiguous. Between the trimmed V and J ends, which lost 3 bases and 7 bases, there was a span of 16 bases. The CDR3 covers 15 residues. Germline loops: CDR1 SGHDT, CDR2 YYEEEE. CDR3 nucleotides: TGTGCCAGCAGCTCACCCGGCTCGGCGGGTGAAAAACTGTTTTTT. This codes for CASSSPGSAGEKLFF. The full variable domain, its missing parts supplied by reference TRBV5-6 and TRBJ1-4, is DAGVTQSPTHLIKTRGQQVTLRCSPKSGHDTVSWYQQALGQGPQFIFQYYEEEERQRGNFPDRFSGHQFPNYSSELNVNALLLGDSALYLCASSSPGSAGEKLFFGSGTQLSVL.

This clone occurred once. The genes are TRBV18 and TRBJ1-1; 8 bases are shared with TRBD1. The V and J ends lost 1 base and 1 base, in that order; junction bases with no gene match: 5. This CDR3 is built from 16 residues. In germline, CDR1 is KGHSH, CDR2 LQKENI. The CDR3, as DNA: TGTGCCAGCTCACCACAAGGACAGGGATCGAACACTGAAGCTTTCTTT. Translating gives CASSPQGQGSNTEAFF.

This clone came up once. The chain employs TRBV18 and TRBJ2-2; a weak D match, TRBD2 (5 bases). CDR3 length: 15 amino acids. Germline CDR1 is KGHSH and CDR2 is LQKENI. V shed 2 bases and J shed 1 base, with 8 bases lying between them. The CDR3 spells CASSPGGLNTGELFF. DNA of the CDR3: TGTGCCAGCTCACCAGGCGGGTTGAACACCGGGGAGCTGTTTTTT.

The chain uses TRBV5-6 and TRBJ2-1, with 10 bases aligning to TRBD2. With 2 bases clipped from V and 2 bases from J, the junction kept 7 bases outside the gene matches. CDR1 is SGHDT, CDR2 YYEEEE, per germline. This CDR3 comprises 17 residues. DNA for the CDR3: TGTGCCAGCAGCTTCCCATCTAGCGGGGGCCCCTACAATGAGCAGTTCTTC. Its translation is CASSFPSSGGPYNEQFF.

This rearrangement joins TRBV30 to TRBJ1-2; D may be TRBD1 (6 bases). The CDR3 is made up of 13 amino acids. Germline-derived CDR1 and CDR2 are GTSNPN and SVGIG (reference sequence). V lost 2 bases to trimming and J lost 4 bases, with 11 bases between them. CDR3: CAWSRGGGYGYTF. The DNA for the CDR3 is TGTGCCTGGAGTAGAGGGGGTGGCTATGGCTACACCTTC.

The chain links TRBV18 to TRBJ1-5; D uncertain. In germline, CDR1 is KGHSH, CDR2 LQKENI. V shed 2 bases and J shed 5 bases, with 10 bases lying between them. The CDR3 covers 14 residues. The CDR3 coding sequence is TGTGCCAGCTCACCAGGTCAGGTCGATCAGCCCCAGCATTTT. It is translated as CASSPGQVDQPQHF.

This clone is a singleton in its sample. The chain is built from TRBV7-8 and TRBJ1-4; the D is unclear. V was trimmed by 3 bases and J by 6 bases, leaving 11 bases between them. The CDR3 contains 14 residues. The germline V gene has CDR1 SGHVS and CDR2 FQNEAQ. The CDR3 loop is CASSFQSGDEKLFF. The CDR3 DNA sequence: TGTGCCAGCAGCTTTCAGTCAGGCGATGAAAAACTGTTTTTT.